The next 21 T cell receptor beta chains were all read from a single sample in a study of identical twins. From the 5' RACE reads, TCRdb called clonotypes with MiXCR, one entry per CDR3 protein. The sample lists approximately 680,000 distinct CDR3 sequences; about 7.1% were seen once. The data were also submitted as part of a second study, on yellow fever vaccine responses in identical twins.

The sequenced material came from PBMCs. The source is a woman younger than 35 in good health.

This clonotype appeared many times. The genes are TRBV10-3 and TRBJ2-7, with 7 bases that match TRBD2. V was pared by 3 bases and J by 3 bases, with 11 bases of the junction left unmatched. The CDR3 contains 16 residues. Per the germline V gene, CDR1 is ENHRY and CDR2 is SYGVKD. The CDR3: CAISDSERDSYYEQYF. The CDR3 DNA follows: TGTGCCATCAGTGATTCGGAGCGGGACTCCTACTACGAGCAGTACTTC.

Many counts were recorded for this clonotype. The V and J genes are TRBV24-1 and TRBJ2-2; 9 positions match TRBD2. The CDR3 has 15 residues. V was pared by 0 bases and J by 5 bases, with 0 bases of the junction left unmatched. The germline V gene encodes CDR1 KGHDR and CDR2 SFDVKD. The CDR3 DNA sequence: TGTGCCACCAGTGATTTGACTAGCGGGACCGGGGAGCTGTTTTTT. Translation gives CATSDLTSGTGELFF.

This clonotype was seen a handful of times. This rearrangement joins TRBV12-5 to TRBJ2-5, with D uncertain. The CDR3 has 12 amino acids. V lost 4 bases to trimming and J lost 5 bases, with 8 bases between them. Germline V gene sequence: CDR1 LGHNT, CDR2 FRNRAP. DNA of the CDR3: TGTGCTAGTGGTTCGCAAGCGGAGACCCAGTACTTC. Translation gives CASGSQAETQYF.

This clonotype came up a few times. The gene calls are TRBV7-9 and TRBJ2-5; 11 bases align to TRBD2. The length of the CDR3 is 16 residues. V was clipped by 5 bases and J by 5 bases; unmatched bases: 10. Looked up from germline, CDR1 is SEHNR and CDR2 is FQNEAQ (reference sequence). CDR3 in DNA: TGTGCCAGCAGCCGACTAGCGGGGATTGTGCGGGAGACCCAGTACTTC. It specifies CASSRLAGIVRETQYF.

There are many counts of this clonotype. Germline and junction disagree at one end, which may indicate a read error. V gene TRBV7-8 combines with J gene TRBJ2-3, with a weak D call TRBD1 (5 bases). Germline V gene data show CDR1 as SGHVS and CDR2 as FQNEAQ. This CDR3 has 12 amino acids. CDR3 protein: CASSLGPDTQYF. The CDR3 DNA sequence: TGCGCCAGCAGCTTGGGGCCAGATACGCAGTATTTT. Looking up the rest from reference TRBV7-8 and TRBJ2-3 gives the full variable domain: GAGVSQSPRYKVAKRGQDVALRCDPISGHVSLFWYQQALGQGPEFLTYFQNEAQLDKSGLPSDRFFAERPEGSVSTLKIQRTQQEDSAVYLCASSLGPDTQYFGPGTRLTVL.

This rearrangement joins TRBV3-1 to TRBJ2-5; no definite D call. The ends were cut back, 3 bases at V and 3 bases at J, with 8 bases in the middle. Germline values: CDR1 LGHDT, CDR2 YNNKEL (reference sequence). This CDR3 spans 13 amino acids. The CDR3 region has the DNA TGTGCCAGCAGCCAGTGGTCTGAAGAGACCCAGTACTTC. It encodes CASSQWSEETQYF.

This clonotype was observed a few times. The chain links TRBV20-1 to TRBJ2-1; a weak D match, TRBD2 (5 bases). There are 14 residues in the CDR3. V shed 0 bases and J shed 4 bases, with 10 bases lying between them. The V gene's germline CDR1 is DFQATT and CDR2 SNEGSKA (reference sequence). The CDR3 loop reads CSARDPSIYNEQFF. CDR3 in DNA: TGCAGTGCTAGAGATCCTAGCATATACAATGAGCAGTTCTTC.

The chain has TRBV7-2 and TRBJ2-5, with 12 bases matching TRBD2. The CDR3 consists of 17 residues. CDR1 is SGHTA, CDR2 FQGNSA, per germline. The V gene end was trimmed by 4 bases and the J gene end by 4 bases; junction bases not matched to a gene: 10. The CDR3 is CASSYPRLAGAGETQYF. The CDR3 DNA follows: TGTGCCAGCAGCTACCCCAGACTAGCGGGAGCGGGAGAGACCCAGTACTTC.

This clonotype has more than one count but fewer than ten. The rearrangement links TRBV10-3 to TRBJ2-5; D is ambiguous. CDR3 length equals 13 residues. Trimming removed 4 bases from V and 3 bases from J, with 9 bases in between. Looked up from germline, CDR1 is ENHRY and CDR2 is SYGVKD. As DNA, the CDR3 is TGTGCCATCAGTGTTTGGGAAAAAGAGACCCAGTACTTC. It translates to CAISVWEKETQYF.

This clonotype came up many times. This chain joins TRBV29-1 and TRBJ1-6, with 7 bases matching TRBD1. V lost 4 bases, J lost 13 bases, and 13 bases stayed unmatched. This CDR3 has 14 amino acids. Germline V gene sequence: CDR1 SQVTM, CDR2 ANQGSEA. CDR3 residues: CSVVIGQPGGPLHF. CDR3 DNA sequence: TGCAGCGTTGTAATTGGACAGCCAGGGGGTCCCCTCCACTTT.

Only a few counts were recorded for this clonotype. V gene TRBV6-1 combines with J gene TRBJ1-6, with D possibly matching TRBD1 (6 bases). The CDR3 extends over 16 amino acids. The V end lost 6 bases, the J end lost 7 bases, and 19 bases lay between the germline ends. The germline CDR1 and CDR2 sequences are MNHNS and SASEGT. The CDR3: CASSLTGGGINSPLHF. CDR3 nucleotide sequence: TGTGCCAGCAGCCTAACAGGAGGGGGGATAAATTCACCCCTCCACTTT.

The sample holds a few counts of this clonotype. This chain joins TRBV5-1 and TRBJ2-1; D may be TRBD2 (5 bases). Between the trimmed V and J ends, which lost 7 bases and 2 bases, there was a span of 16 bases. Germline lookup yields CDR1 SGHRS and CDR2 YFSETQ. CDR3 length: 15 residues. DNA of the CDR3: TGCGCCAGCTACTCCACCCCCGGGACCTACAATGAGCAGTTCTTC. Translated: CASYSTPGTYNEQFF.

The sample holds a few counts of this clonotype. The rearrangement links TRBV6-2 or TRBV6-3 to TRBJ2-1; D might be TRBD2 (5 bases). The CDR3 has 15 amino acids. V was trimmed by 4 bases and J by 8 bases, leaving 18 bases between them. Germline CDR1 is MNHEY and CDR2 is SVGEGT. As DNA, the CDR3 is TGTGCCAGCAGTTCGAACAATTTAGCGAACCATGAGCAGTTCTTC. Translation gives CASSSNNLANHEQFF.

This clonotype was detected ten times or more. This chain links TRBV12-3 or TRBV12-4 with TRBJ1-2; 10 bases match TRBD1. The CDR3 length is 15 residues. V was pared by 3 bases and J by 5 bases, with 6 bases of the junction left unmatched. The CDR3, as DNA: TGTGCCAGCAGTTTTGGACAGGGGGGGCCTTATGGCTACACCTTC. It encodes CASSFGQGGPYGYTF.

About this clonotype itself: Given a much more abundant clone one base away, this may be a read error. The chain joins TRBV14 to TRBJ2-1; D perhaps matches TRBD1 (5 bases). There are 15 residues in the CDR3. Germline CDR1 SGHDN, CDR2 FVKESK. The CDR3 here is CASSLPGRPDNKQFF. The CDR3 DNA reads as TGTGCCAGCAGCCTCCCTGGACGGCCGGACAATAAGCAGTTCTTC.

Only one count was recorded for this clonotype. V gene TRBV12-3 or TRBV12-4 combines with J gene TRBJ2-6; TRBD2 is a possible D gene (6 bases). Trimming shortened V by 5 bases and J by 0 bases, and 14 bases separated the two germline ends. CDR3 size: 17 residues. The CDR3 region has the DNA TGTGCCAGCAGTGCCAGCGAGGGACTCTCTGGGGCCAACGTCCTGACTTTC. Residues: CASSASEGLSGANVLTF.

This clonotype has only a few counts. This rearrangement joins TRBV12-3 or TRBV12-4 to TRBJ1-1; no clear D gene. The CDR3 has 13 residues. Trimming took 7 bases from V and 4 from J, leaving 13 bases between them. The CDR3 sequence: CASNQIFSTEAFF. The CDR3 DNA is TGTGCCAGCAACCAGATCTTCAGCACTGAAGCTTTCTTT.

This clonotype has a count of ten or more. The chain recombines TRBV7-8 with TRBJ2-5; D uncertain. V was pared by 4 bases and J by 2 bases, with 11 bases between. The CDR3 contains 14 residues. Germline assignment: CDR1 SGHVS and CDR2 FQNEAQ. CDR3 in amino acids: CASSYGYQQETQYF. The DNA of the CDR3 is TGTGCCAGCAGCTATGGGTACCAACAAGAGACCCAGTACTTC.

The V and J genes are TRBV11-2 and TRBJ2-2; D ambiguous. The CDR3 runs 13 residues. Germline CDR1 SGHAT, CDR2 FQNNGV. Trimming took 7 bases from V and 7 from J, leaving 13 bases between them. CDR3 amino acids: CASTLFLGGELFF. CDR3 in DNA: TGTGCCAGCACCCTATTTTTGGGCGGGGAGCTGTTTTTT.

Here the CDR3 reads CASSSPKGGSSNTGELFF. CDR3 bases: TGCGCCAGCAGCTCCCCAAAGGGGGGGTCCTCGAACACCGGGGAGCTGTTTTTT. This sequence joins TRBV5-1 and TRBJ2-2; possibly TRBD2 for D (7 bases). Trimming pared 3 bases from V and 0 bases from J, leaving 18 bases between. Germline V gives CDR1 SGHRS, CDR2 YFSETQ. The CDR3 is 18 amino acids.

This clonotype has ten or more counts. The chain has TRBV25-1 and TRBJ1-3; D not certain. Looked up from germline, CDR1 is MGHDK and CDR2 is SYGVNS. The CDR3 sequence is 14 residues long. V was clipped by 10 bases and J by 0 bases, with 13 bases between them. CDR3 DNA: TGTGCCACAAACCCAGGAATCTCTGGAAACACCATATATTTT. It encodes CATNPGISGNTIYF.